The sequence of this T cell receptor (beta chain) was determined in a study of shared clonotypes between healthy human individuals. General observations from the study: The naive CD4 repertoires of several donors were compared, and roughly 5.1% of clonotypes were shared.

Comments on this clone: Its antigen is not identified.

In the source study's methods: For the immunoSEQ data, sequences were junction-only without quality scores, so filtering differed. Generated by immunoSEQ multiplex PCR, the TCRdb table keeps only in-frame clones and is missing some. The D gene and trimming were derived from the DNA, and the V and J assignments and clone size from that table. The table records over 850,000 clones, around three quarters of them present only once. The J segment lost 8 bases and the V segment lost 5 bases, leaving 7 bases of the junction unmatched. The CDR3 length is 15 residues. The germline gives CDR1 SGHTA, CDR2 FQGTGA.

The sequencing input was memory CD4+ T cells from PBMCs. Noted subset: CD45RA-negative fraction. V and J are TRBV7-3 and TRBJ2-1; TRBD2 aligns across 12 bases. The receptor was derived from a man aged 18 to 29 in good health. Some clones in this sample may be carry-over from other donors' samples. The DNA for the CDR3 is TGTGCCAGCAGCAGAGGACTAGCGGGAACGGATGAGCAGTTCTTC. This gives the protein CASSRGLAGTDEQFF.